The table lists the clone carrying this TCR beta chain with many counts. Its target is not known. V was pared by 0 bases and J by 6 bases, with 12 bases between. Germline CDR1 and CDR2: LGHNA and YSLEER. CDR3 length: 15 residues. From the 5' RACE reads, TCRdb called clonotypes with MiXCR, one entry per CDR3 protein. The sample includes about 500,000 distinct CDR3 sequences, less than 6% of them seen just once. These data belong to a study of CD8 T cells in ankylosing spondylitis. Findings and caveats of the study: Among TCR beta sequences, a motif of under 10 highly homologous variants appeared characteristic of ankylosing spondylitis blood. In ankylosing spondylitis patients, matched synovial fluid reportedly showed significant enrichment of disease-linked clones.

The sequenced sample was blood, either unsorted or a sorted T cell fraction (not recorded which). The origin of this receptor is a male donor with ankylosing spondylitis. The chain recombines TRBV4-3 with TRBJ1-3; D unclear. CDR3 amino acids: CASSQDARTENTIYF. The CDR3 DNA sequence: TGCGCCAGCAGCCAAGATGCGCGGACCGAAAACACCATATATTTT.